This T cell receptor beta chain was recovered during a study of blood T cell repertoires in COVID-19. There are 12 residues in the CDR3. Germline CDR1 reads SGHTA; CDR2 reads FQGNSA. V was pared by 5 bases and J by 7 bases, with 12 bases between. Per the original data handling: Counts of nucleated cells, estimated from reference gene primer amplification, were obtained. Some clones are missing from TCRdb's copy, which holds only in-frame ones; the method was immunoSEQ multiplex PCR. The V and J calls and the clone size are those of that table, but D and trimming were determined from the DNA. The table has 250,000 to 400,000 clones, 85% seen once; the top ten hold around 2%.

The chain links TRBV7-2 to TRBJ2-7; D may be TRBD1 (6 bases). What was sequenced was PBMCs or T cells enriched from blood (not recorded which). This sequence originates from a woman aged 30 to 39 who had been exposed to COVID-19. For the CDR3, the DNA is TGTGCCAGCAGCCAGGGGTGGGCGGAGCAGTACTTC. This gives the protein CASSQGWAEQYF.